This record covers a single T cell receptor (beta chain). The antigen is undetermined. V lost 7 bases and J lost 3; bases outside the gene matches: 11. The CDR3 spans 15 residues. Per the germline V gene, CDR1 is SNHLY and CDR2 is FYNNEI. Clones were sequenced by immunoSEQ multiplex PCR, and TCRdb holds only the in-frame ones, with some missing. The sample has over 140,000 clones; roughly 89% are singletons. This record belongs to a study of T cell responses to AZD1222 COVID-19 vaccine. General study points: White British ancestry dominated among donors, who included more females, and clonal diversity was possibly underestimated. At study baseline, merely about 6 AZD1222 recipients were seropositive. Sampled repertoires all dated from after the peak T cell response.

The clonotype comes from an adult in good health. Sequenced material: peripheral blood, taken on day 0 of AZD1222 vaccination. This rearrangement joins TRBV2 to TRBJ2-7; TRBD1 agrees at 8 bases. Here the CDR3 DNA reads TGTGCCAGCAAGAGGGGACAGGCGGACTACTACGAGCAGTACTTC. It is translated as CASKRGQADYYEQYF.